A single sample is the source of the 20 T cell receptor beta chains below, sequenced in a study of PD-1 blockade in classical Hodgkin lymphoma. Assay used: immunoSEQ multiplex PCR; TCRdb lists only in-frame clones, some missing. Of roughly 60,000 clones listed, about 90% are singletons. Time point indicated: cycle 4 day 1 (C4D1), after 6 weeks of nivolumab. All the patients suffered relapse after autologous stem cell transplantation, and brentuximab vedotin exposure differed. The input for sequencing was peripheral blood mononuclear cells (PBMCs), taken before the fourth cycle of nivolumab. The receptors here all came from a human donor with classical Hodgkin lymphoma.

The chain is built from TRBV7-8 and TRBJ1-3; 8 bases are a match to TRBD1. This CDR3 is 15 amino acids long. With V trimmed by 6 bases and J by 4 bases, 8 bases remained unmatched. The V gene's germline CDR1 is SGHVS and CDR2 FQNEAQ. The CDR3 here is CASSTQGAAGNTIYF. The CDR3 region has the DNA TGTGCCAGCAGTACTCAGGGGGCAGCAGGAAACACCATATATTTT. The whole variable domain, remainder taken from reference TRBV7-8 and TRBJ1-3, is GAGVSQSPRYKVAKRGQDVALRCDPISGHVSLFWYQQALGQGPEFLTYFQNEAQLDKSGLPSDRFFAERPEGSVSTLKIQRTQQEDSAVYLCASSTQGAAGNTIYFGEGSWLTVV.

The chain carries TRBV9 and TRBJ1-5; no reliable D call. This CDR3 has 13 residues. Germline V gene sequence: CDR1 SGDLS, CDR2 YYNGEE. Trimming shortened V by 0 bases and J by 3 bases, and 4 bases separated the two germline ends. This CDR3 reads CASSVDDNQPQHF. As DNA, the CDR3 is TGTGCCAGCAGCGTAGATGACAATCAGCCCCAGCATTTT.

V gene TRBV11-3 combines with J gene TRBJ2-7, with TRBD1 matching 10 bases. V lost 0 bases to trimming and J lost 4 bases; unmatched junction nucleotides: 3. Germline V gene data show CDR1 as SGHNT and CDR2 as YENEEA. CDR3 length: 15 amino acids. CDR3 bases: TGTGCCAGCAGCTTAGAGGGGACAGGGGCGTACGAGCAGTACTTC. It codes for CASSLEGTGAYEQYF. The full variable domain, in which reference TRBV11-3 and TRBJ2-7 provide the parts outside the CDR3, is EAGVVQSPRYKIIEKKQPVAFWCNPISGHNTLYWYLQNLGQGPELLIRYENEEAVDDSQLPKDRFSAERLKGVDSTLKIQPAELGDSAVYLCASSLEGTGAYEQYFGPGTRLTVT.

The chain carries TRBV7-9 and TRBJ2-5; perhaps D is TRBD1 or TRBD2 (5 bases each). Germline V gene lookup returns CDR1 SEHNR and CDR2 FQNEAQ (reference sequence). V was trimmed by 1 base and J by 9 bases, leaving 21 bases between them. The CDR3 spans 16 residues. The CDR3 nucleotides read TGTGCCAGCAGCTTAGTTCCCCGGGGCCCCCAGGCGGCCCAGTACTTC. Translation gives CASSLVPRGPQAAQYF.

The chain uses TRBV21-1 and TRBJ2-1; TRBD2 is the table's D call, not checked against the DNA. TRBV21-1 is designated a pseudogene. CDR3 length: 15 residues. CDR3 in DNA: TGTGCCAGCAGCGCTCGGGACGGACTACTCAATGAGCAGTTCTTC. Amino acids: CASSARDGLLNEQFF.

The rearrangement joins TRBV7-9 to TRBJ1-2; weak D call: TRBD1 (6 bases). This CDR3 region has 15 residues. Germline V lookup: CDR1 SEHNR, CDR2 FQNEAQ (reference sequence). Trimming removed 8 bases at V and 3 bases at J, with 19 bases between. For the CDR3, the DNA is TGTGCCAGCCTTATTCGGGGGGCCGATTACTATGGCTACACCTTC. Protein sequence: CASLIRGADYYGYTF.

Here the CDR3 DNA reads TGCGCCAGCAGCCAATTCAGTAATAGCGGGGCCAAAGATACGCAGTATTTT. The encoded protein is CASSQFSNSGAKDTQYF. V is TRBV4-1 and J is TRBJ2-3; TRBD2 aligns across 8 bases. Germline assignment: CDR1 MGHRA and CDR2 YSYEKL. This CDR3 region has 17 residues. Unmatched junction bases numbered 12, after V lost 2 bases and J lost 5 bases.

The CDR3 coding sequence is TGTGCCAGCAGCTCCCTAGCGGTAAACACCGGGGAGCTGTTTTTT. It yields the protein CASSSLAVNTGELFF. This chain links TRBV11-2 with TRBJ2-2; 7 positions match TRBD2. Germline-derived CDR1 and CDR2 are SGHAT and FQNNGV. The CDR3 totals 15 residues. V lost 4 bases to trimming and J lost 2 bases; unmatched junction nucleotides: 4. Full variable domain (missing parts from reference TRBV11-2 and TRBJ2-2): EAGVAQSPRYKIIEKRQSVAFWCNPISGHATLYWYQQILGQGPKLLIQFQNNGVVDDSQLPKDRFSAERLKGVDSTLKIQPAKLEDSAVYLCASSSLAVNTGELFFGEGSRLTVL.

This chain connects TRBV28 to TRBJ2-7, with 10 bases matching TRBD1. The CDR3 runs 18 residues. Germline-derived CDR1 and CDR2 are MDHEN and SYDVKM. With V trimmed by 3 bases and J by 0 bases, 11 bases remained unmatched. The CDR3 region is CASSFGTGAWGFSYEQYF. CDR3 coding DNA: TGTGCCAGCAGTTTTGGGACAGGGGCGTGGGGGTTCTCCTACGAGCAGTACTTC.

The rearrangement links TRBV12-5 to TRBJ2-7; D might be TRBD1 or TRBD2, each matching 5 bases. From germline, CDR1 is LGHNT and CDR2 FRNRAP. The CDR3 sequence is 15 residues long. V was cut by 0 bases and J by 2 bases, with 11 bases left in between. The CDR3 loop reads CASGLVPGPTYEQYF. The CDR3, as DNA: TGTGCTAGTGGTTTGGTCCCGGGGCCCACCTACGAGCAGTACTTC.

This sequence joins TRBV14 and TRBJ1-2, with D possibly being TRBD1 (6 bases). Germline V gene data show CDR1 as SGHDN and CDR2 as FVKESK. The CDR3 sequence is 13 residues long. V lost 3 bases to trimming and J lost 9 bases, with 14 bases between them. The CDR3 region has the DNA TGTGCCAGCAGCCAGCCAAGGGGGAGGAGCTACACCTTC. As protein: CASSQPRGRSYTF.

V is TRBV11-1 and J is TRBJ2-1; D gene uncertain. The germline V gene has CDR1 SGHAT and CDR2 FQDESV (reference sequence). Deletions cut 1 base from V and 4 bases from J, with 5 bases between. There are 13 residues in the CDR3. The CDR3 loop reads CASSLGAYNEQFF. CDR3 nucleotide sequence: TGTGCCAGCAGCTTAGGCGCATACAATGAGCAGTTCTTC.

The genes are TRBV6-1 and TRBJ2-5; D remains ambiguous. Deletions cut 0 bases from V and 9 bases from J, with 17 bases between. The CDR3 totals 15 residues. Germline-derived CDR1 and CDR2 are MNHNS and SASEGT. The CDR3 region is CASSEADFSGSSQYF. The CDR3 DNA reads as TGTGCCAGCAGTGAAGCTGACTTTTCCGGATCGTCCCAGTACTTC.

The rearrangement links TRBV5-1 to TRBJ1-2; 7 bases match TRBD1. The V and J ends lost 4 bases and 4 bases, in that order; junction bases with no gene match: 7. This CDR3 contains 14 residues. CDR1 and CDR2 (germline): SGHRS, YFSETQ. CDR3 nucleotide sequence: TGCGCCAGCAGCGAACCCGGGACAGCCTATGGCTACACCTTC. Residues: CASSEPGTAYGYTF.

V and J are TRBV6-6 and TRBJ2-3, with D uncertain. The CDR3 loop spans 12 amino acids. V lost 6 bases and J 2 bases, leaving 6 bases between the germline ends. Germline V gene lookup returns CDR1 MNHNY and CDR2 SVGAGI (reference sequence). The CDR3 protein is CASRVNTDTQYF. The CDR3 nucleotides are TGTGCCAGCAGAGTAAACACAGATACGCAGTATTTT.

This chain joins TRBV6-5 and TRBJ2-2; D is ambiguous. With 0 bases removed from V and 3 bases from J, the gap between germline ends came to 5 bases. Germline V CDR1 and CDR2: MNHEY, SVGAGI. This CDR3 is built from 14 residues. CDR3 bases: TGTGCCAGCAGTTACTCTGGTTACACCGGGGAGCTGTTTTTT. Translation gives CASSYSGYTGELFF.

The rearrangement links TRBV5-1 to TRBJ2-1; D is ambiguous. The germline CDR1 and CDR2 sequences are SGHRS and YFSETQ. V lost 5 bases and J lost 4, with 10 bases in between. The CDR3 has 13 residues. CDR3 DNA sequence: TGCGCCAGCAGGCTCGGTTCTTACAATGAGCAGTTCTTC. Its translation is CASRLGSYNEQFF.

This rearrangement joins TRBV9 to TRBJ1-2, with D maybe TRBD1 (5 bases). V dropped 2 bases and J dropped 4 bases, with 15 bases sitting between them. Germline V gives CDR1 SGDLS, CDR2 YYNGEE. This CDR3 has 15 amino acids. This CDR3 is CASSVTVGDGYGYTF. The DNA of the CDR3 is TGTGCCAGCAGCGTTACCGTGGGGGATGGCTATGGCTACACCTTC.

The chain has TRBV19 and TRBJ2-1; D ambiguous. Trimming cost V 6 bases and J 7 bases, with 19 bases left between them. CDR1 LNHDA and CDR2 SQIVND come from the germline V gene (reference sequence). There are 15 residues in the CDR3. The CDR3 protein is CASRRRSQTLNEQFF. Here the CDR3 DNA reads TGTGCCAGTAGGAGACGATCGCAGACATTAAATGAGCAGTTCTTC.

V and J are TRBV13 and TRBJ2-1; maybe TRBD1 (5 bases). Germline loops: CDR1 PRHDT, CDR2 FYEKMQ (reference sequence). Trimming left V 1 base short and J 6 bases short, with 13 bases between. CDR3 length: 15 residues. The CDR3 DNA reads as TGTGCCAGCAGCTTAGCCGAGACAGTTACCAATGAGCAGTTCTTC. Its translation is CASSLAETVTNEQFF.